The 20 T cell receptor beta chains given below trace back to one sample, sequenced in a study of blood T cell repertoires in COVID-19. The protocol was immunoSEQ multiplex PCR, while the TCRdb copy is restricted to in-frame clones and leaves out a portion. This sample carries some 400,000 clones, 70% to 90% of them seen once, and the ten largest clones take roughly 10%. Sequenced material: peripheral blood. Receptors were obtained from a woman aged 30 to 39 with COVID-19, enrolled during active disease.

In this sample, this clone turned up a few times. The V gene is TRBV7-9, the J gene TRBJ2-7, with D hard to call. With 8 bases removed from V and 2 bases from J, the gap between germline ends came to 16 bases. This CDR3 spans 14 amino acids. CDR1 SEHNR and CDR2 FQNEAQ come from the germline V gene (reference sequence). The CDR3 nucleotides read TGTGCCAGCGGCCGCCTCCAGACTCCCTACGAGCAGTACTTC. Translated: CASGRLQTPYEQYF.

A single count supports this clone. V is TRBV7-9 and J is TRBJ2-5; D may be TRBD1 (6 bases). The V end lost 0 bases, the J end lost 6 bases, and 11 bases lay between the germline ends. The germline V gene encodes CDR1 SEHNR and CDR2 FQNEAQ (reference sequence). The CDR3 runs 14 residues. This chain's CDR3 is CASSLAGAAQTQYF. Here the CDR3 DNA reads TGTGCCAGCAGCTTAGCGGGGGCAGCGCAGACCCAGTACTTC.

CDR3 DNA sequence: TGTGCCAGCAGTGGGGAGGCTAAGCTGTTTTTT. It encodes CASSGEAKLFF. This chain connects TRBV2 to TRBJ2-2, with D possibly TRBD2 on 6 matching bases. In germline, CDR1 is SNHLY, CDR2 FYNNEI. The CDR3 is 11 amino acids. V lost 4 bases and J 12 bases, leaving 9 bases between the germline ends.

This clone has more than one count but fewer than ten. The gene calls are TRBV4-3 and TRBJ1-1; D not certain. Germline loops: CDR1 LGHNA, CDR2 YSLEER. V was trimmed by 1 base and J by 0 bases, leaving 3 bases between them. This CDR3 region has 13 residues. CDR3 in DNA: TGCGCCAGCAGCCAAGTCGTGAACACTGAAGCTTTCTTT. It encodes CASSQVVNTEAFF.

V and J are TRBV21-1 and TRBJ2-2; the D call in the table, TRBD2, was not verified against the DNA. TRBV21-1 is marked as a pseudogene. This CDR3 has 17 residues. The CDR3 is CASSKDGTGGPSGELFF. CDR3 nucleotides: TGTGCCAGCAGCAAAGACGGAACGGGAGGGCCCTCCGGGGAGCTGTTTTTT.

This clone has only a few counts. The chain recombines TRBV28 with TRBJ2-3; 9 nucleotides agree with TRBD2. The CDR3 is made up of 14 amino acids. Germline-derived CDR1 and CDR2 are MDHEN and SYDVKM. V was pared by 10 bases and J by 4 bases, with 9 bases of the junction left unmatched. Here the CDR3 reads CATSRGRAADTQYF. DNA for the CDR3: TGTGCCACCTCTCGCGGGAGGGCCGCAGATACGCAGTATTTT. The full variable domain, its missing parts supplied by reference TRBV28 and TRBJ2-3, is DVKVTQSSRYLVKRTGEKVFLECVQDMDHENMFWYRQDPGLGLRLIYFSYDVKMKEKGDIPEGYSVSREKKERFSLILESASTNQTSMYLCATSRGRAADTQYFGPGTRLTVL.

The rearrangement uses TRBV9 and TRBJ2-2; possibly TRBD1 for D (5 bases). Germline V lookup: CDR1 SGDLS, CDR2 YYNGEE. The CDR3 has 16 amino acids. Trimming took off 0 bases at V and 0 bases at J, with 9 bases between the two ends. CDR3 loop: CASSVEARANTGELFF. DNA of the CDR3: TGTGCCAGCAGCGTAGAGGCCAGGGCGAACACCGGGGAGCTGTTTTTT.

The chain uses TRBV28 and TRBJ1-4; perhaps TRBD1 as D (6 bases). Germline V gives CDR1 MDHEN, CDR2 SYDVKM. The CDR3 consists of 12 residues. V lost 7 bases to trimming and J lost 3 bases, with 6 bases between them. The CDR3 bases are TGTGCCAGCACAGGGGCTAATGAAAAACTGTTTTTT. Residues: CASTGANEKLFF.

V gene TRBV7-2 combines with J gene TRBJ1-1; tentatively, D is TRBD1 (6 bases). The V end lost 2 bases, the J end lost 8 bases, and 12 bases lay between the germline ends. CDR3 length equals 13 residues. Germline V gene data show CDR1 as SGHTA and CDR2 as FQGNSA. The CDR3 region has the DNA TGTGCCAGCAGCTTACGAGGGACACACGAAGCTTTCTTT. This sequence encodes CASSLRGTHEAFF.

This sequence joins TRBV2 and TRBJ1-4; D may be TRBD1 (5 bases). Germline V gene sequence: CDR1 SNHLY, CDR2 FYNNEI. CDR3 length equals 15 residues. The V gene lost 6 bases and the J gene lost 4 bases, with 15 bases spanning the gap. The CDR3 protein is CASSPQGKFNEKLFF. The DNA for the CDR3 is TGTGCCAGCAGCCCCCAGGGTAAATTTAATGAAAAACTGTTTTTT.

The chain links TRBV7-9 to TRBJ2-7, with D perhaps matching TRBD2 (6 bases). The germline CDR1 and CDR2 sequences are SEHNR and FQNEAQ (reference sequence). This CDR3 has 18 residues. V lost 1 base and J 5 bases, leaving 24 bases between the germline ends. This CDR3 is CASSLVGRAGKVSHEQYF. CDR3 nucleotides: TGTGCCAGCAGCTTAGTGGGCCGGGCGGGAAAAGTTTCACACGAGCAGTACTTC.

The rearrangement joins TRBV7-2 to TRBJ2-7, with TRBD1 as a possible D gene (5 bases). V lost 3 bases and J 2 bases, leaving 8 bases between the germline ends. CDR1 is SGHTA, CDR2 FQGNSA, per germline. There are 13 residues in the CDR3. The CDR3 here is CASSFLRAYEQYF. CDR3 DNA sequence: TGTGCCAGCAGCTTCCTCAGGGCCTACGAGCAGTACTTC.

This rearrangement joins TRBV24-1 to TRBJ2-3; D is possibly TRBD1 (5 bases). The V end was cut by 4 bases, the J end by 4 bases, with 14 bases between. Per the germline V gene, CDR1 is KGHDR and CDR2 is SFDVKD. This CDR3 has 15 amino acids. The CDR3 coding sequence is TGTGCCACCAGTGAAAGTGGTCAAGGGGCAGATACGCAGTATTTT. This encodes CATSESGQGADTQYF.

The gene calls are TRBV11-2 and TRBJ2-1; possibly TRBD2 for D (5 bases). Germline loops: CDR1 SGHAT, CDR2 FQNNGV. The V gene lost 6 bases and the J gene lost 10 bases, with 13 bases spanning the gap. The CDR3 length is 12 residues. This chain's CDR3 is CASSPASGEQFF. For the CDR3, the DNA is TGTGCCAGCAGTCCGGCGTCGGGGGAGCAGTTCTTC.

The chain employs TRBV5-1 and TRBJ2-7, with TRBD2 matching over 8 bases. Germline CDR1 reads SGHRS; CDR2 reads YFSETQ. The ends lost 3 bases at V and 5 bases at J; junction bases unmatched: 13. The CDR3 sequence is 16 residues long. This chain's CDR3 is CASSYASGSQVDEQYF. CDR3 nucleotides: TGCGCCAGCAGCTATGCGAGCGGGAGCCAGGTGGACGAGCAGTACTTC.

The DNA for the CDR3 is TGTGCCAGCAGTCGACACTTACAAGACACCGGGGAGCTGTTTTTT. Residues: CASSRHLQDTGELFF. The chain is built from TRBV6-2 or TRBV6-3 and TRBJ2-2; unclear D gene. Germline-derived CDR1 and CDR2 are MNHEY and SVGEGT. The CDR3 contains 15 residues. Trimming removed 5 bases from V and 3 bases from J, with 13 bases in between.

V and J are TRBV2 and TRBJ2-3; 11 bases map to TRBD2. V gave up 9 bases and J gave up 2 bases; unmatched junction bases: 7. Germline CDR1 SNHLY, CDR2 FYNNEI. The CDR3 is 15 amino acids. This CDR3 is CARNIAGGATDTQYF. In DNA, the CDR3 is TGTGCCAGGAATATAGCGGGAGGGGCCACAGATACGCAGTATTTT.

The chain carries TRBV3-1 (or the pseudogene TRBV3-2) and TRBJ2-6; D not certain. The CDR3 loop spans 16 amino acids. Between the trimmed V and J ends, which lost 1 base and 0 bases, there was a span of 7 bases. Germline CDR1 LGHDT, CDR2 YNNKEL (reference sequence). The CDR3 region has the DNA TGTGCCAGCAGCCAAGGCAGGCCCTCTGGGGCCAACGTCCTGACTTTC. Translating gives CASSQGRPSGANVLTF.

Written as DNA, the CDR3 is TGTGCCTGGAGATCTAGGCCGGAATACTACGAGCAGTACTTC. The encoded protein is CAWRSRPEYYEQYF. The chain couples TRBV30 to TRBJ2-7; D uncertain. The germline CDR1 and CDR2 sequences are GTSNPN and SVGIG (reference sequence). The CDR3 runs 14 residues. V lost 3 bases to trimming and J lost 3 bases, with 15 bases between them.

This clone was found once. The CDR3 DNA sequence: TGCGCCAGCAGCTTGTTACAGGGACGAGGGACTGAAGCTTTCTTT. It specifies CASSLLQGRGTEAFF. V gene TRBV5-1 combines with J gene TRBJ1-1, with D tentatively TRBD1 (6 bases). The germline V gene encodes CDR1 SGHRS and CDR2 YFSETQ. The germline V and J ends were trimmed by 1 base and 5 bases, with 15 bases remaining between them. This CDR3 has 15 amino acids.